These T cell receptor beta chains were read from a single sample in a study of shared clonotypes between healthy human individuals. Using immunoSEQ multiplex PCR, the repertoire was profiled, and TCRdb retains in-frame clones only, with some absent. Seen here are 2 million to 2.5 million clones, over 85% observed once, and the top ten hold about 0.41%. The sample taken for sequencing was naive CD4+ T cells from PBMCs. These receptors were taken from a man aged 18 to 29 in good health. Some clones in this sample may be carry-over from other donors' samples. Each CDR3 is given with its conserved first and last residue. The order of the fields is D gene, J gene, clone size, V gene, CDR3 protein, CDR3 DNA. A D gene is named only where the DNA matches it firmly. Rows may omit the clone size; those that give it use once, few, many or a size class.

D: .
J: TRBJ2-2
size: .
V: TRBV28
CDR3: CASRRGGELFF
DNA: TGTGCCAGCAGAAGAGGCGGGGAGCTGTTTTTT

D: .
J: TRBJ1-2
size: .
V: TRBV14
CDR3: CASSQDRWQDGYTF
DNA: TGTGCCAGCAGCCAAGACCGGTGGCAGGATGGCTACACCTTC

D: TRBD2
J: TRBJ2-2
size: .
V: TRBV28
CDR3: CASSLLGSYWTSGVTGELFF
DNA: TGTGCCAGCAGTTTGTTGGGCAGCTACTGGACTAGCGGGGTTACCGGGGAGCTGTTTTTT

D: .
J: TRBJ2-7
size: .
V: TRBV1
CDR3: CTSSQVTGEPAYEQYF
DNA: TGCACCAGCAGCCAAGTAACAGGGGAGCCCGCCTACGAGCAGTACTTC

D: TRBD1
J: TRBJ2-6
size: .
V: TRBV19
CDR3: CASSADRDRGTNVLTF
DNA: TGTGCCAGTAGTGCCGACCGGGACAGGGGGACCAACGTCCTGACTTTC

D: TRBD2
J: TRBJ2-3
size: once
V: TRBV7-2
CDR3: CASSSKGLAGGGGTDTQYF
DNA: TGTGCCAGCAGCTCAAAGGGACTAGCGGGAGGTGGGGGCACAGATACGCAGTATTTT

D: .
J: TRBJ1-1
size: .
V: TRBV6-5
CDR3: CASSYSENTEAFF
DNA: TGTGCCAGCAGTTACTCCGAGAACACTGAAGCTTTCTTT

D: .
J: TRBJ1-2
size: .
V: TRBV5-1
CDR3: CASSYEPLGMNYGYTF
DNA: TGCGCCAGCAGCTATGAGCCCCTCGGTATGAACTATGGCTACACCTTC

D: .
J: TRBJ2-2
size: .
V: TRBV11-3
CDR3: CASSRNPGELFF
DNA: TGTGCCAGCAGCCGAAACCCCGGGGAGCTGTTTTTT

D: TRBD2
J: TRBJ2-1
size: .
V: TRBV11-2
CDR3: CASSTPGTSGRAINEQFF
DNA: TGTGCCAGCAGCACTCCCGGGACTAGCGGGAGGGCGATAAATGAGCAGTTCTTC

D: .
J: TRBJ2-7
size: .
V: TRBV5-6
CDR3: CASSLRDYEQYF
DNA: TGTGCCAGCAGCTTGAGGGACTACGAGCAGTACTTC

D: .
J: TRBJ2-7
size: .
V: TRBV2
CDR3: CASGLNSYEQYF
DNA: TGTGCCAGTGGACTGAACTCCTACGAGCAGTACTTC

D: .
J: TRBJ2-7
size: .
V: TRBV7-7
CDR3: CASSWTLGPAYEQYF
DNA: TGTGCCAGCAGCTGGACCTTGGGGCCCGCCTACGAGCAGTACTTC

D: TRBD2
J: TRBJ2-1
size: once
V: TRBV25-1
CDR3: CASSDRLASSYNEQFF
DNA: TGTGCCAGCAGTGATAGACTAGCGAGCTCCTACAATGAGCAGTTCTTC

D: .
J: TRBJ2-4
size: .
V: TRBV7-9
CDR3: CASRQGSGVLKNIQYF
DNA: TGTGCCAGCAGACAGGGTTCGGGGGTACTCAAAAACATTCAGTACTTC

D: TRBD1
J: TRBJ2-7
size: once
V: TRBV5-4
CDR3: CASSLAGTGSYEQYF
DNA: TGTGCCAGCAGCTTGGCTGGGACAGGGAGCTACGAGCAGTACTTC

D: TRBD2
J: TRBJ2-7
size: .
V: TRBV30
CDR3: CAWGTNYEQYF
DNA: TGTGCCTGGGGGACTAACTACGAGCAGTACTTC

D: .
J: TRBJ1-4
size: .
V: TRBV28
CDR3: CASSEQATNEKLFF
DNA: TGTGCCAGCAGTGAACAGGCAACTAATGAAAAACTGTTTTTT

D: .
J: TRBJ1-3
size: .
V: TRBV18
CDR3: CASSPPGRSGSGNTIYF
DNA: TGTGCCAGCTCACCACCGGGCAGGTCGGGCTCTGGAAACACCATATATTTT

D: .
J: TRBJ1-3
size: .
V: TRBV7-2
CDR3: CASSHLGETGNTIYF
DNA: TGTGCCAGCAGCCACCTCGGAGAGACAGGAAACACCATATATTTT

D: TRBD2
J: TRBJ2-5
size: .
V: TRBV7-3
CDR3: CASSLGSGLAGRKQETQYF
DNA: TGTGCCAGCAGCTTAGGGTCCGGACTAGCGGGAAGGAAGCAAGAGACCCAGTACTTC

D: .
J: TRBJ1-4
size: .
V: TRBV2
CDR3: CASSEERWNEKLFF
DNA: TGTGCCAGCAGTGAAGAGAGGTGGAATGAAAAACTGTTTTTT

D: .
J: TRBJ2-1
size: .
V: TRBV11-2
CDR3: CASSSPSRPNEQFF
DNA: TGTGCCAGCAGCTCCCCCAGCAGGCCCAATGAGCAGTTCTTC

D: TRBD1
J: TRBJ1-2
size: .
V: TRBV28
CDR3: CASNTGTGSMGYTF
DNA: TGTGCCAGCAATACCGGGACAGGGTCTATGGGCTACACCTTC

D: TRBD2
J: TRBJ2-7
size: .
V: TRBV10-3
CDR3: CAITPNGLAGGDEQYF
DNA: TGTGCCATCACCCCCAACGGACTAGCGGGAGGTGACGAGCAGTACTTC

D: .
J: TRBJ2-7
size: .
V: TRBV13
CDR3: CASSLTLRGGEQYF
DNA: TGTGCCAGCAGCCTCACACTCAGGGGAGGCGAGCAGTACTTC

D: .
J: TRBJ2-5
size: once
V: TRBV9
CDR3: CASSPIQETQYF
DNA: TGTGCCAGCAGCCCAATACAAGAGACCCAGTACTTC

D: .
J: TRBJ2-1
size: .
V: TRBV4-1
CDR3: CASSQEEFPLYNEQFF
DNA: TGCGCCAGCAGCCAAGAGGAGTTCCCCCTCTACAATGAGCAGTTCTTC

D: .
J: TRBJ1-2
size: .
V: TRBV29-1
CDR3: CSVAGFAYGYTF
DNA: TGCAGCGTGGCAGGGTTTGCCTATGGCTACACCTTC

D: .
J: TRBJ1-1
size: .
V: TRBV7-2
CDR3: CASSLFQGRSAEAFF
DNA: TGTGCCAGCAGCTTATTTCAGGGACGGTCCGCTGAAGCTTTCTTT

D: .
J: TRBJ2-1
size: .
V: TRBV5-8
CDR3: CASSLENFEQFF
DNA: TGTGCCAGCAGCTTAGAAAACTTTGAGCAGTTCTTC